This TCR beta chain came from a study of response to subunit inactivated influenza vaccine. General study points: The authors suggested that few new T cells are recruited per seasonal influenza vaccination.

V was trimmed by 1 base and J by 1 base, leaving 4 bases between them. Per germline, CDR1 SGHVS and CDR2 FQNEAQ. The CDR3 sequence is 13 residues long. Points on this clonotype: Its target is unknown.

TCRdb passed the RT-PCR reads through MiXCR, listing each CDR3 protein once. The table lists roughly 170,000 distinct CDR3 sequences, around 8.8% of them singletons, with approximately 10% in the top ten. The sequence came from a man aged 50 to 60 who received an inactivated influenza vaccine. V and J are TRBV7-8 and TRBJ1-1; D is undetermined. The specimen was non-naive T cells sorted from PBMCs, collected on the day of vaccination. The DNA of the CDR3 is TGTGCCAGCAGCTTAGAGCGGAACACTGAAGCTTTCTTT. The encoded protein is CASSLERNTEAFF.